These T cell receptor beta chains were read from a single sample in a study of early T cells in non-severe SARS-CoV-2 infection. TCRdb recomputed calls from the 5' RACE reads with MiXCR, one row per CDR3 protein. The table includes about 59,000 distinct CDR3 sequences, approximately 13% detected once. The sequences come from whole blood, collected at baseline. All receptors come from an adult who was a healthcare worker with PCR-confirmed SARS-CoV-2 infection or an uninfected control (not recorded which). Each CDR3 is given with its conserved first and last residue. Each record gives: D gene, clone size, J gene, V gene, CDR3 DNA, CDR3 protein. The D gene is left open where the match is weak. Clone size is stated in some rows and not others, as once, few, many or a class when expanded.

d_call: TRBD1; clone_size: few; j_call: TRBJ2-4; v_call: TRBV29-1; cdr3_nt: TGCAGCGTTGTGCCGGGACAGAACAAAAACATTCAGTACTTC; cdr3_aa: CSVVPGQNKNIQYF
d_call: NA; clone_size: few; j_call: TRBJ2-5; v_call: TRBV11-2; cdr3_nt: TGTGCCAGCAGCTTAGATCCTGGGCCCCAGGAGACCCAGTACTTC; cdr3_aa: CASSLDPGPQETQYF
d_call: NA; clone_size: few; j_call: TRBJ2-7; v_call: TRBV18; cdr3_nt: TGTGCCAGCTCACCCTCCTTTGGGGGATACTCCTACGAGCAGTACTTC; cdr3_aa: CASSPSFGGYSYEQYF
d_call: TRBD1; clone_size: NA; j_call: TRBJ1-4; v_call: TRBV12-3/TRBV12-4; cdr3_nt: TGTGCCAGCAGTTTGACAGGGGGGAATAATGAAAAACTGTTTTTT; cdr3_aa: CASSLTGGNNEKLFF
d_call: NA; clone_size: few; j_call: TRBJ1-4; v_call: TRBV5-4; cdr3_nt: TGTGCCAGCAGCTTCGGGGGGGCTCGTGAAAAACTGTTTTTT; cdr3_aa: CASSFGGAREKLFF
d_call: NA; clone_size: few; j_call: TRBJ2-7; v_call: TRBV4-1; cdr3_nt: TGCGCCAGCAGCCAAGTTCAGACGGTCGGCAACGAGCAGTACTTC; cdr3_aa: CASSQVQTVGNEQYF
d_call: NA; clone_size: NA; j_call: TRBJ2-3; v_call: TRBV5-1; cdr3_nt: TGCGCCAGCAGCTTGTTCGGCTTTGGCGGGGCAGATACGCAGTATTTT; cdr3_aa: CASSLFGFGGADTQYF
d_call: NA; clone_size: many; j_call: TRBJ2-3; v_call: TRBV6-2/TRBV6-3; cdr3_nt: TGTGCCAGCAGTTGGGGGGCGATACCAGATACGCAGTATTTT; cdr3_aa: CASSWGAIPDTQYF
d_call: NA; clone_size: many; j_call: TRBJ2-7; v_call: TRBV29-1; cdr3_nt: TGCAGCGTTGAAGTAGGCCACAGCTACGAGCAGTACTTC; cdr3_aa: CSVEVGHSYEQYF
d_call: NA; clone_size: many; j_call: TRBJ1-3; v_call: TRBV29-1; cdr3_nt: TGCAGCGTTGGCGAGAGGCGGAACTCTGGAAACACCATATATTTT; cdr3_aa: CSVGERRNSGNTIYF
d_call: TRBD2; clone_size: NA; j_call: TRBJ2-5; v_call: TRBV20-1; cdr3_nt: TGCAGTGCTCGACTAGCGGGAGTGGAGACCCAGTACTTC; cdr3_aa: CSARLAGVETQYF
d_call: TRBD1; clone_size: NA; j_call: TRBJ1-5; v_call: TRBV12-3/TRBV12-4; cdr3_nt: TGTGCCAGCAGCCCTACAGGGGGCGGACAGCCCCAGCATTTT; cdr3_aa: CASSPTGGGQPQHF
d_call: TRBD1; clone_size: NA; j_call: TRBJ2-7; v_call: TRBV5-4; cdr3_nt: TGTGCCAGCAGCTTGGTCCCAGGGGGCGGGCTGCTCGAGCAGTACTTC; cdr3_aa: CASSLVPGGGLLEQYF
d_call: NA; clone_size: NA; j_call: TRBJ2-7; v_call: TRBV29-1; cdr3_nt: TGCAGCGTGAGAGCGGTATCCTACGAGCAGTACTTC; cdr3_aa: CSVRAVSYEQYF
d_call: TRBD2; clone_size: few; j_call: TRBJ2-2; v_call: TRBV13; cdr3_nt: TGTGCCAGCAGCCCCGCGGTAGCGGGAGTCACCGGGGAGCTGTTTTTT; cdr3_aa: CASSPAVAGVTGELFF
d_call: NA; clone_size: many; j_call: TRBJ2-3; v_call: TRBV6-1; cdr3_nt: TGTGCCAGCAGTGAAGCGGGCACAGATACGCAGTATTTT; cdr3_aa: CASSEAGTDTQYF
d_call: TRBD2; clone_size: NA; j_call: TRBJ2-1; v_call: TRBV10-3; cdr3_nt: TGTGCCATCAGTGACCTGGGACTACCTGATTCCTACAATGAGCAGTTCTTC; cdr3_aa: CAISDLGLPDSYNEQFF
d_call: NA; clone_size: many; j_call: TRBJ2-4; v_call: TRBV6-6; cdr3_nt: TGTGCCAGCAGTTACGGCCCCCTCCCCTACTTC; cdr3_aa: CASSYGPLPYF
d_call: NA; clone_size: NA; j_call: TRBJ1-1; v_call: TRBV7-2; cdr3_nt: TGTGCCAGCAGAACCCAAGGGGGTATGAACACTGAAGCTTTCTTT; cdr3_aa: CASRTQGGMNTEAFF
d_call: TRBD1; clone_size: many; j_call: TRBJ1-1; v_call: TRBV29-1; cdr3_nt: TGCAGCGTAACCGGGACAGAAAACACTGAAGCTTTCTTT; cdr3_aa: CSVTGTENTEAFF
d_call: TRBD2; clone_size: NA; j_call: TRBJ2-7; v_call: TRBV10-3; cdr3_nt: TGTGCCATCAGCCATGGGGTGACTAGCGGGAGGATCGAGCAGTACTTC; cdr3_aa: CAISHGVTSGRIEQYF
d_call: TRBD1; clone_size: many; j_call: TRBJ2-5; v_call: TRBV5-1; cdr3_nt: TGCGCCAGCAGCTTGGCGGTGACAGGGGGCTTGGAGACCCAGTACTTC; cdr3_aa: CASSLAVTGGLETQYF
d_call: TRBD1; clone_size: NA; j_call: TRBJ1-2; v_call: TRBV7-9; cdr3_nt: TGTGCCAGCACCCCCACCAGCTTGTTCCCCGGACAGGGGGATGGCTACACCTTC; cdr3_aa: CASTPTSLFPGQGDGYTF
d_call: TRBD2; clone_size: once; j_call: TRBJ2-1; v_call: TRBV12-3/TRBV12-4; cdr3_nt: TGTGCCAGCAGGCCCGGGACTAGCGGAAATGAGCAGTTCTTC; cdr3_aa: CASRPGTSGNEQFF
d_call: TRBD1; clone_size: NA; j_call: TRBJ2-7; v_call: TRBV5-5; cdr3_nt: TGTGCCAGCAGAGACGGGACAGCCTACGAGCAGTACTTC; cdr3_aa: CASRDGTAYEQYF
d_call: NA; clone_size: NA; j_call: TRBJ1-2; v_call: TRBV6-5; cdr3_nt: TGTGCCAGCAGTTACTCTATTTCCGCCGGGACCGCTAACTATGGCTACACCTTC; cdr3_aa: CASSYSISAGTANYGYTF
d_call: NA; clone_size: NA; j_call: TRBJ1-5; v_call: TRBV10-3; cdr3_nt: TGTGCCATCAGTGATCCGGGGAGCAATCAGCCCCAGCATTTT; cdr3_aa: CAISDPGSNQPQHF
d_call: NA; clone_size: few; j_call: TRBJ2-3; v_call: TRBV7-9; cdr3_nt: TGTGCCAGCAGCTTAGCTCTGTCGGCAGGGTCAGATACGCAGTATTTT; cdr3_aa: CASSLALSAGSDTQYF
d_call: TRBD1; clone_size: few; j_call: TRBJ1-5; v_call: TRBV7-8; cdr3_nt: TGTGCCAGCAGCTTAGCGCAGGGGGTTCAGCCCCAGCATTTT; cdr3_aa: CASSLAQGVQPQHF
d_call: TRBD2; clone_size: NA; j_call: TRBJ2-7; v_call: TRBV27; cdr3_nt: TGTGCCAGCAGTCCTCGGACTAGCGGGTCGACCTACGAGCAGTACTTC; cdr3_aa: CASSPRTSGSTYEQYF
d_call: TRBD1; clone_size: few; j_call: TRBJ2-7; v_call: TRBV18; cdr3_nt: TGTGCCAGCTCACAACAGACAGGGAAGGTCCTCGGCGAGCAGTACTTC; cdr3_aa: CASSQQTGKVLGEQYF
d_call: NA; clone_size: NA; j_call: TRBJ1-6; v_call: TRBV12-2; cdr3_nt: TGTGCAAGTCGCTTAAGCTACCGGGACAGGGGCGATTCACCCCTCCACTTT; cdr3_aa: CASRLSYRDRGDSPLHF
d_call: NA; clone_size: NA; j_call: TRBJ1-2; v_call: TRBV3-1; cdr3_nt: TGTGCCAGCTCGGCAGTCCTCTATGGCTACACCTTC; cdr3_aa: CASSAVLYGYTF